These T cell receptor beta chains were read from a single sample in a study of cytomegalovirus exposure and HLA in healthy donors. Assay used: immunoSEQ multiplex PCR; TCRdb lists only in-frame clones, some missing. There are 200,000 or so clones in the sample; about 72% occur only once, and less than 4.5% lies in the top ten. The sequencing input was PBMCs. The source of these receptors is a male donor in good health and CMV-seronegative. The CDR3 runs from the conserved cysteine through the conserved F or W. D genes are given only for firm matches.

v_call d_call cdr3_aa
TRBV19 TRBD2 CASSPSGRAYNEQFF
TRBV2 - CASSAIRGSTDTQYF
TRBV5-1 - CASSAVDMRNTEAFF
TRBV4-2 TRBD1 CASSQGGQGGEQYF
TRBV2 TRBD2 CASSGDRGGTSGRWSYEQYF
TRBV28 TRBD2 CASSSHLAGAAQYF
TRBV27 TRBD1 CASSPRHRGEKLFF
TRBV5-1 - CASGLANTGELFF
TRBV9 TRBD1 CASSVGQVSTQETQYF
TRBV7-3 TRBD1 CASSFTGGASGELFF
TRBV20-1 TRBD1 CSAPQGADYTF
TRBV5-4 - CASSGPDGGQETQYF
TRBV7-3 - CASSLSRNTEAFF
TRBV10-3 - CAISETLRVATNEKLFF
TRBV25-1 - CASSPQVVGGREKLFF
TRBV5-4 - CASSLGAINEKLFF
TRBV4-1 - CASSGGAANEKLFF
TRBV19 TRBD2 CASSTEPGLAGGTDTQYF
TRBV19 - CASSIQGYEQYF
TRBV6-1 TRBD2 CASSEVGLAPHEQFF
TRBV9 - CASSVGHLGVNEQFF
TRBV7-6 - CASSLTPQREQFF
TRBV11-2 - CASSARTGINTGELFF
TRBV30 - CAWRIQGYEAFF
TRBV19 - CASRTTGSNQPQHF
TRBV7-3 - CASTRHPQETQYF
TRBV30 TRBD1 CAWGQGSGELFF
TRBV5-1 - CASSVPEETQYF
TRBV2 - CASSLRGGDSNQPQHF
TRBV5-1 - CASTMLGLVDTQYF
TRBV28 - CASSPWGASTDTQYF
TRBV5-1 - CASSLVRETQYF
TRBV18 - CASSRETARNQPQHF